A selection of T cell receptor beta chains follows, all from one sample in a study of vaccination effects on CD4 cells after COVID-19. For these TCRs, the target antigens are not known. Data came from immunoSEQ multiplex PCR; TCRdb stores just in-frame clones and leaves some out. Among approximately 70,000 clones listed, roughly 80% were seen once. The material sequenced was CD4+ T cells from PBMCs cultured with HCoV-OC43 spike peptides, taken after COVID-19 vaccination. Every receptor here comes from a human donor who received a COVID-19 vaccine. Each CDR3 is given with its conserved first and last residue. The D gene is left open where the match is weak. The size entry is marked missing in some rows and otherwise reads once, few, many or a size class.

D gene	J gene	V gene	clone size	CDR3 length	CDR3 protein	CDR3 DNA
TRBD1	TRBJ1-5	TRBV15	-	17	CATSRAPGQGLNQPQHF	TGTGCCACCAGCAGAGCTCCGGGACAGGGGTTAAATCAGCCCCAGCATTTT
TRBD1	TRBJ1-2	TRBV5-4	-	14	CASSRDRVNYGYTF	TGTGCCAGCAGCCGGGACAGGGTGAACTATGGCTACACCTTC
-	TRBJ1-3	TRBV30	-	16	CAWSPPYRRSGNTIYF	TGTGCCTGGAGTCCTCCCTATCGACGCTCTGGAAACACCATATATTTT
-	TRBJ2-5	TRBV4-1	-	15	CASSQAGGWDETQYF	TGCGCCAGCAGCCAAGCGGGCGGCTGGGACGAGACCCAGTACTTC
-	TRBJ1-3	TRBV6-5	few	16	CASSYFRGLSGNTIYF	TGTGCCAGCAGTTACTTCCGCGGATTATCTGGAAACACCATATATTTT
-	TRBJ1-4	TRBV24-1	-	14	CATSDGGVGEKLFF	TGTGCCACCAGTGATGGAGGGGTTGGTGAAAAACTGTTTTTT
-	TRBJ1-1	TRBV6-2/TRBV6-3	-	14	CASSLVGMNTEAFF	TGTGCCAGCAGTCTTGTCGGGATGAACACTGAAGCTTTCTTT
TRBD1	TRBJ1-1	TRBV9	-	13	CASSVVQGGEAFF	TGTGCCAGCAGCGTCGTACAGGGGGGTGAAGCTTTCTTT
-	TRBJ1-4	TRBV20-1	-	13	CSASFAGAEKLFF	TGCAGTGCTAGTTTTGCGGGAGCTGAAAAACTGTTTTTT
TRBD2	TRBJ2-2	TRBV9	-	17	CASSSPSSGERPGELFF	TGTGCCAGCAGCTCCCCGTCTAGCGGGGAGAGGCCCGGGGAGCTGTTTTTT
-	TRBJ1-2	TRBV24-1	few	14	CATSDPGLIPGYTF	TGTGCCACCAGTGATCCTGGACTGATTCCGGGCTACACCTTC
-	TRBJ2-1	TRBV12-3/TRBV12-4	-	12	CASSFGWDEQFF	TGTGCCAGCAGTTTTGGGTGGGATGAGCAGTTCTTC
TRBD2	TRBJ2-3	TRBV7-2	-	14	CASSLLPGGDTQYF	TGTGCCAGCAGCTTACTCCCGGGGGGAGATACGCAGTATTTT
-	TRBJ2-3	TRBV5-1	-	14	CASSLDSSTDTQYF	TGCGCCAGCAGCTTGGACAGTAGCACAGATACGCAGTATTTT
TRBD1	TRBJ1-3	TRBV6-6	once	16	CASSYPTGVVGNTIYF	TGTGCCAGCAGTTACCCGACAGGGGTTGTTGGAAACACCATATATTTT
TRBD1	TRBJ1-5	TRBV6-5	-	13	CASRQQGGQPQHF	TGTGCCAGCAGACAACAGGGGGGCCAGCCCCAGCATTTT
TRBD1	TRBJ2-1	TRBV24-1	-	16	CATSDSGQGTYNEQFF	TGTGCCACCAGTGATTCGGGACAGGGGACTTACAATGAGCAGTTCTTC
-	TRBJ1-4	TRBV6-5	few	15	CASSYTQTPGEKLFF	TGTGCCAGCAGTTACACTCAGACCCCTGGAGAAAAACTGTTTTTT
-	TRBJ1-1	TRBV5-5	-	13	CASSFVGGGLAFF	TGTGCCAGCAGCTTCGTAGGGGGGGGGCTCGCTTTCTTT
-	TRBJ2-3	TRBV7-2	-	13	CASSPRSLDTQYF	TGTGCCAGCAGCCCCCGTTCGTTAGATACGCAGTATTTT
-	TRBJ1-2	TRBV5-1	-	14	CASSLSPRADGYTF	TGCGCCAGCAGCTTGTCCCCCAGAGCCGATGGCTACACCTTC
-	TRBJ2-3	TRBV5-1	-	14	CASSFSGGTDTQYF	TGCGCCAGCAGCTTCTCCGGAGGCACAGATACGCAGTATTTT
-	TRBJ1-1	TRBV7-9	few	16	CASSLARLGMNTEAFF	TGTGCCAGCAGCTTAGCGCGATTGGGGATGAACACTGAAGCTTTCTTT
-	TRBJ2-3	TRBV5-1	-	17	CASSLAYPSTGTDTQYF	TGCGCCAGCAGCTTGGCCTACCCATCGACAGGCACAGATACGCAGTATTTT
TRBD1	TRBJ2-2	TRBV9	-	16	CASSAGTGFTTGELFF	TGTGCCAGCAGTGCGGGGACAGGGTTTACGACCGGGGAGCTGTTTTTT
TRBD2	TRBJ2-1	TRBV9	-	18	CASSVGPLSGGAYNEQFF	TGTGCCAGCAGCGTAGGCCCCTTGAGCGGGGGGGCCTACAATGAGCAGTTCTTC
-	TRBJ2-4	TRBV6-6	-	14	CASSYDPTRGSQYF	TGTGCCAGCAGCTATGACCCGACGCGAGGAAGTCAGTACTTC
TRBD2	TRBJ2-1	TRBV19	-	16	CASRDPLAGVLNEQFF	TGTGCCAGTAGAGACCCACTAGCGGGGGTCCTGAATGAGCAGTTCTTC
-	TRBJ2-4	TRBV11-2	-	16	CASSLGGLRVKNIQYF	TGTGCCAGCAGTTTAGGGGGTCTCCGGGTTAAAAACATTCAGTACTTC
TRBD1	TRBJ2-3	TRBV7-2	-	13	CASSGQGTDTQYF	TGTGCCAGCAGCGGACAGGGAACAGATACGCAGTATTTT
-	TRBJ1-1	TRBV3-1/TRBV3-2	-	14	CASSQRGGNTEAFF	TGTGCCAGCAGCCAGAGGGGGGGGAACACTGAAGCTTTCTTT
TRBD2	TRBJ2-5	TRBV5-1	-	17	CASSLGASGGLQETQYF	TGCGCCAGCAGCTTGGGAGCTAGCGGGGGACTACAAGAGACCCAGTACTTC
-	TRBJ1-2	TRBV28	few	13	CASATGLLYGYTF	TGTGCCAGCGCTACAGGACTGTTATATGGCTACACCTTC
-	TRBJ1-4	TRBV28	-	16	CASSGAGTAWNEKLFF	TGTGCCAGCAGTGGAGCGGGAACAGCCTGGAATGAAAAACTGTTTTTT
-	TRBJ2-5	TRBV6-1	-	14	CASSEDWRDGDQYF	TGTGCCAGCAGTGAAGATTGGCGCGACGGGGACCAGTACTTC
TRBD1	TRBJ1-5	TRBV10-2	-	14	CASRPTGPNQPQHF	TGCGCCAGCAGGCCGACAGGGCCTAATCAGCCCCAGCATTTT
TRBD2	TRBJ2-1	TRBV28	few	12	CASRTSMYEQFF	TGTGCCAGCAGGACTAGCATGTATGAGCAGTTCTTC
-	TRBJ1-6	TRBV6-5	few	14	CASSYQGNNSPLHF	TGTGCCAGCAGTTACCAAGGCAATAATTCACCCCTCCACTTT
TRBD1	TRBJ1-6	TRBV5-1	-	17	CASSRGQGGSYNSPLHF	TGCGCCAGCAGCCGAGGACAGGGTGGTTCCTATAATTCACCCCTCCACTTT
TRBD1	TRBJ2-3	TRBV29-1	-	14	CSVEIQGPRDTQYF	TGCAGCGTTGAAATACAGGGGCCGAGGGATACGCAGTATTTT
TRBD2	TRBJ2-1	TRBV5-6	-	15	CASTISGGAVSEQFF	TGTGCCAGCACCATAAGCGGGGGGGCCGTTTCAGAGCAGTTCTTC
-	TRBJ2-1	TRBV6-4	-	15	CASSSTGNSYNEQFF	TGTGCCAGCAGTTCCACAGGGAATTCCTACAATGAGCAGTTCTTC
TRBD2	TRBJ2-1	TRBV4-3	-	15	CASSHGGGGANEQFF	TGCGCCAGCAGCCATGGGGGCGGGGGGGCTAATGAGCAGTTCTTC
-	TRBJ1-1	TRBV6-5	-	13	CASLNRPNTEAFF	TGTGCCAGCTTGAACAGACCGAACACTGAAGCTTTCTTT
TRBD1	TRBJ1-1	TRBV7-3	-	16	CASSRRGGQGFTEAFF	TGTGCCAGCAGCCGCAGGGGGGGACAGGGGTTCACTGAAGCTTTCTTT
-	TRBJ2-5	TRBV24-1	-	14	CATSDAGSQETQYF	TGTGCCACCAGTGACGCAGGGTCACAAGAGACCCAGTACTTC
TRBD1	TRBJ1-6	TRBV10-3	-	16	CAISRAGTGVDSPLHF	TGTGCCATCAGTCGTGCCGGGACAGGGGTCGATTCACCCCTCCACTTT
-	TRBJ2-3	TRBV5-1	-	16	CASSLDQGKVTDTQYF	TGCGCCAGCAGCTTGGATCAGGGCAAAGTTACAGATACGCAGTATTTT
TRBD1	TRBJ1-5	TRBV5-1	-	14	CASSFSGGNQPQHF	TGCGCCAGCAGTTTTTCAGGGGGGAATCAGCCCCAGCATTTT
-	TRBJ2-1	TRBV10-3	few	16	CAISESAGDLDNEQFF	TGTGCCATCAGTGAGTCAGCAGGGGATCTAGACAATGAGCAGTTCTTC
TRBD1	TRBJ2-1	TRBV24-1	-	15	CATSDPTGLNNEQFF	TGTGCCACCAGTGATCCGACAGGGCTAAACAATGAGCAGTTCTTC
-	TRBJ2-1	TRBV27	-	15	CASSLGGTPYNEQFF	TGTGCCAGCAGTTTAGGGGGGACTCCCTACAATGAGCAGTTCTTC
TRBD1	TRBJ2-5	TRBV5-1	-	15	CASSLGDSVQETQYF	TGCGCCAGCAGCTTAGGGGACAGCGTCCAAGAGACCCAGTACTTC
TRBD1	TRBJ2-2	TRBV7-8	-	14	CASSSTGVVGELFF	TGTGCCAGCAGCTCGACAGGGGTAGTAGGGGAGCTGTTTTTT
TRBD1	TRBJ2-3	TRBV5-4	-	15	CASSSLYRGTDTQYF	TGTGCCAGCAGTTCGCTCTACAGGGGAACAGATACGCAGTATTTT
TRBD1	TRBJ1-2	TRBV6-6	-	16	CASSHLRGGTGDGYTF	TGTGCCAGCAGTCATCTTAGGGGGGGGACAGGAGATGGCTACACCTTC
TRBD1	TRBJ1-3	TRBV18	-	17	CASSPIPTGQTGNTIYF	TGTGCCAGCTCACCAATCCCGACAGGGCAAACTGGAAACACCATATATTTT
-	TRBJ1-2	TRBV6-2/TRBV6-3	once	12	CASSYSFLGYTF	TGTGCCAGCAGTTACTCGTTTCTCGGCTACACCTTC
TRBD2	TRBJ2-3	TRBV12-5	-	16	CASGISGGGSTDTQYF	TGTGCTAGTGGTATTAGCGGGGGGGGCAGCACAGATACGCAGTATTTT